The present TCR beta chain was sequenced within a study of T cell repertoires in cytomegalovirus infection. Overall study findings and caveats: Predominance within the ex vivo response was attributable to HLA-C-restricted CMV-specific TCR beta clonotypes.

There are 18 residues in the CDR3. V lost 5 bases, J lost 4 bases, and 23 bases lay in between. Germline lookup yields CDR1 PRHDT and CDR2 FYEKMQ (reference sequence). Via MiXCR, TCRdb re-called the reads, giving one row per CDR3 protein. This sample has hundreds of thousands of distinct CDR3 sequences, with over 20% found just once. In its sample, this clonotype was seen a few times. The antigen remains undetermined. The chain couples TRBV13 to TRBJ2-2; D gene ambiguous. The TCR was taken from a human donor in good health (CMV status not recorded). Some clones in this sample may be carry-over from other donors' samples. Material: CD8+ T cells from PBMCs. The CDR3 bases are TGTGCCAGCAGCCGTCTAGTTTTGGACGGAGCTGGCACCGGGGAGCTGTTTTTT. Translating it yields CASSRLVLDGAGTGELFF.